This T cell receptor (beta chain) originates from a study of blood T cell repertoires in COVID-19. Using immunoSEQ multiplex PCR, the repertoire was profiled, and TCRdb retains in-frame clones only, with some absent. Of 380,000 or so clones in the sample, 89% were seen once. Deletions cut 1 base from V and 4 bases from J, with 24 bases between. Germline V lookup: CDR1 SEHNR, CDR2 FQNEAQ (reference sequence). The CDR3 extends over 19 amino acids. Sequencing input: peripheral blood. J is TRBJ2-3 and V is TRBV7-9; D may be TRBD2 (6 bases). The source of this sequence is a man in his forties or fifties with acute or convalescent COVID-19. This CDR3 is CASSLGSGRAVADADTQYF. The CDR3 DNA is TGTGCCAGCAGCTTAGGTTCCGGACGGGCCGTAGCGGATGCAGATACGCAGTATTTT.